The clone carrying this T cell receptor (beta chain) was recorded many times. Its antigen is undetermined. From germline, CDR1 is LNHDA and CDR2 SQIVND (reference sequence). The CDR3 is made up of 16 amino acids. With 0 bases removed from V and 9 bases from J, the gap between germline ends came to 18 bases. A library of TCRbeta sequences, prepared with unique molecular identifiers, was generated. TCRdb recomputed calls from the PCR reads with MiXCR, one row per CDR3 protein. The sample holds hundreds of thousands of distinct CDR3 sequences; over 9.5% are singletons and the top ten take just over 2%. These data belong to a study of T-cell reconstitution after alpha-beta-depleted transplantation in children. Study-wide points: Alpha-beta T cells about two months after transplant reportedly derived from several hundred expanded graft clones. T-cell numbers and diversity one year post-transplant derived largely from freshly generated T cells.

The starting material was PBMCs, obtained before TCRalphabeta/CD19-depleted stem cell transplant. The V and J genes are TRBV19 and TRBJ2-1; D not certain. The origin of this receptor is a child aged 2 to 15 with inherited bone marrow failure, due to receive a stem cell transplant. CDR3 nucleotide sequence: TGTGCCAGTAGTATAGATCGCTCACCCCGATTGAGTGAGCAGTTCTTC. Residues: CASSIDRSPRLSEQFF.